A single T cell receptor (beta chain) is shown here with its context. V was clipped by 5 bases and J by 3 bases; unmatched bases: 14. This CDR3 is built from 18 residues. CDR1 SNHLY and CDR2 FYNNEI come from the germline V gene. Orbital computed tomography and thyroid ultrasound, together with serum TRAb and thyroxine and clinical symptoms, were used for diagnoses. The data originate from a study of T cells in Graves' hyperthyroidism and ophthalmopathy. Researchers took RNA transcripts and amplified the TCR beta CDR3 regions from them. Using the HTBI primer set, a first-round RT-PCR was run on the TCR CDR3. MiXCR, run by TCRdb on the multiplex PCR reads, gives a single entry per CDR3 protein. The table has some 460,000 distinct CDR3 sequences, about a sixth seen once.

The chain has TRBV2 and TRBJ1-5; TRBD1 matches 9 bases. This receptor was taken from a woman aged 18-30 years with Graves' hyperthyroidism. The material sequenced was blood. The CDR3 reads CASSPVPGQGGFNQPQHF. DNA for the CDR3: TGTGCCAGCAGTCCAGTACCGGGACAGGGAGGTTTCAATCAGCCCCAGCATTTT.